The entry that follows covers one TCR beta chain sequence. This entry is derived from a study of cytotoxic CD8 clonotypes in ibrutinib-treated CLL. Study summary: Once patients had received a median 12 months of treatment, range 6 to 36, response samples were obtained.

Generated by immunoSEQ multiplex PCR, the TCRdb table keeps only in-frame clones and is missing some. The sample lists more than 110,000 clones, more than 75% occurring once. Sample: PBMCs, taken after 36 months of ibrutinib treatment. The clonotype was recovered from a human donor with chronic lymphocytic leukemia.

CDR3 sequence (DNA): TGCGCCAGCAGCCGCAATCCCCGAGGCAAAAACATTCAGTACTTC. Residues: CASSRNPRGKNIQYF. The chain combines TRBV5-1 with TRBJ2-4; D is uncertain. CDR3 size: 15 residues. Trimming took 4 bases from V and 3 from J, leaving 14 bases between them. Germline CDR1 and CDR2: SGHRS and YFSETQ.